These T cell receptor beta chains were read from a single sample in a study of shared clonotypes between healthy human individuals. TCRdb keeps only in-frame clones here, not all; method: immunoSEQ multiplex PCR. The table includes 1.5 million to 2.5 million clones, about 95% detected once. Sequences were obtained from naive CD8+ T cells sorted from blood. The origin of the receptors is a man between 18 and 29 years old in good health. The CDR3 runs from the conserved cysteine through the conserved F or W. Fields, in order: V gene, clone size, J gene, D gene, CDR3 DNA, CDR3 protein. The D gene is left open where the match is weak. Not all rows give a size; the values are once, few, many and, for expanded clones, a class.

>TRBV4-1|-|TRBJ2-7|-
TGCGCCAGCAGCCAAGATGAGGTAAACTCCTACGAGCAGTACTTC
CASSQDEVNSYEQYF
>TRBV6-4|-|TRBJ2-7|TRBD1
TGTGCCAGCAGTGTCAGGACAGGTCCCAACGAGCAGTACTTC
CASSVRTGPNEQYF
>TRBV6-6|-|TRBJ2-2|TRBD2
TGTGCCAGCACCCTAATTATCGGGGGGGACACCGGGGAGCTGTTTTTT
CASTLIIGGDTGELFF
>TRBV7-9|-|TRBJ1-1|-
TGTGCCAGCAGCTTAGTTTCGACGAACACTGAAGCTTTCTTT
CASSLVSTNTEAFF
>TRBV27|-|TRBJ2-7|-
TGTGCCAGCAGTTTAAGTGGGTTCGAGGACGAGCAGTACTTC
CASSLSGFEDEQYF
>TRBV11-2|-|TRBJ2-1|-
TGTGCCAGCAGCCCCCGTCCTAGCGACAATGAGCAGTTCTTC
CASSPRPSDNEQFF
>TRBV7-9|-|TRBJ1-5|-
TGTGCCAGCAGCTTAGACGGGAGCCTCAATCAGCCCCAGCATTTT
CASSLDGSLNQPQHF
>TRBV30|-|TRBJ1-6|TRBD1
TGTGCCTGGAGGGGACAGTCTTATAATTCACCCCTCCACTTT
CAWRGQSYNSPLHF
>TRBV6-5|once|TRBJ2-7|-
TGTGCCAGCAGTTACTCGGCAGAGGCCTACGAGCAGTACTTC
CASSYSAEAYEQYF
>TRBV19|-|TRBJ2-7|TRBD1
TGTGCCAGTAGTATGCACGGGACAGGGGACGACGAGCAGTACTTC
CASSMHGTGDDEQYF
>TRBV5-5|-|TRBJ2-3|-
TGTGCCAGCAGCCCACAGGCGGACCACCAAACAGATACGCAGTATTTT
CASSPQADHQTDTQYF
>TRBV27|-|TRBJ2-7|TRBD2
TGTGCCAGCGCTAGCGGGGGCGCCTACGAGCAGTACTTC
CASASGGAYEQYF
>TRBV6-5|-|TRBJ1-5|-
TGTGCCAGCAGTTACTCAGGATCCAATCAGCCCCAGCATTTT
CASSYSGSNQPQHF
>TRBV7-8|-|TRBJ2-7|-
TGTGCCAGCGGGGCAGGGCACTCCTACGAGCAGTACTTC
CASGAGHSYEQYF
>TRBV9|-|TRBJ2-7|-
TGTGCCAGCAGCGTAGCTACGGGGGGCGGGTACGAGCAGTACTTC
CASSVATGGGYEQYF
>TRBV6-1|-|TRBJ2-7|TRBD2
TGTGCCAGCAGTGAATGGGAGACTAGCAGCTACGAGCAGTACTTC
CASSEWETSSYEQYF
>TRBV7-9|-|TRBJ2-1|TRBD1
TGTGCCAGCAGCCACCAGGGAGCAGGGGGCAAGGAGAATGAGCAGTTCTTC
CASSHQGAGGKENEQFF
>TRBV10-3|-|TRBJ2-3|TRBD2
TGTGCCATCAGTGAGTCCCGGACTAGCGGGAGGGACACAGATACGCAGTATTTT
CAISESRTSGRDTDTQYF
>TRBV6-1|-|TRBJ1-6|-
TGTGCCAGCAGGATGGACAGTCGAGTTTCACCCCTCCACTTT
CASRMDSRVSPLHF
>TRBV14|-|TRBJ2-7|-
TGTGCCAGCAGACCTACGGGACATTCCTACGAGCAGTACTTC
CASRPTGHSYEQYF
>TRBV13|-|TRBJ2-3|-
TGTGCCAGCAGCTTAGCCGGGGGCCCTAGCACAGATACGCAGTATTTT
CASSLAGGPSTDTQYF
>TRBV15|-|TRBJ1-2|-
TGTGCCACCAGCAGCAGGACCTCAGGGCTTAACTATGGCTACACCTTC
CATSSRTSGLNYGYTF
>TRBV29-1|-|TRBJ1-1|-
TGCAGCGTTGCTGGGACTGAAGCTTTCTTT
CSVAGTEAFF
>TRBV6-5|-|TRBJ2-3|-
TGTGCCAGCAGTTACCAAGGCTTCGGCACAGATACGCAGTATTTT
CASSYQGFGTDTQYF
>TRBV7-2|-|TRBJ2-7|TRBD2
TGTGCCAGCAGCTTACGGACTAGCGGGAGGGCCGGTATCCACGAGCAGTACTTC
CASSLRTSGRAGIHEQYF
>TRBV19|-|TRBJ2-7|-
TGTGCCAGTACTAGACTGCCCTCCTACGAGCAGTACTTC
CASTRLPSYEQYF
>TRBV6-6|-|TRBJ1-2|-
TGTGCCAGCATCTCAGCCCCGGGGGTAGGCTATGGCTACACCTTC
CASISAPGVGYGYTF
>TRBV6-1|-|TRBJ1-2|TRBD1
TGTGCCACCCCCGGGGACAGCTTTATCTATGGCTACACCTTC
CATPGDSFIYGYTF
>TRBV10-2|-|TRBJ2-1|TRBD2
TGCGCCAGCAGTTTAGGACTAGCGAATGAGCAGTTCTTC
CASSLGLANEQFF
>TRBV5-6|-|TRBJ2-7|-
TGTGCCAGCAGCTTCGTCCAGGGGAGAGAGTACGAGCAGTACTTC
CASSFVQGREYEQYF
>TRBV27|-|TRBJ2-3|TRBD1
TGTGCCAGCAGTCTCCCCGGGACAGGGGGTGCTAGCACAGATACGCAGTATTTT
CASSLPGTGGASTDTQYF